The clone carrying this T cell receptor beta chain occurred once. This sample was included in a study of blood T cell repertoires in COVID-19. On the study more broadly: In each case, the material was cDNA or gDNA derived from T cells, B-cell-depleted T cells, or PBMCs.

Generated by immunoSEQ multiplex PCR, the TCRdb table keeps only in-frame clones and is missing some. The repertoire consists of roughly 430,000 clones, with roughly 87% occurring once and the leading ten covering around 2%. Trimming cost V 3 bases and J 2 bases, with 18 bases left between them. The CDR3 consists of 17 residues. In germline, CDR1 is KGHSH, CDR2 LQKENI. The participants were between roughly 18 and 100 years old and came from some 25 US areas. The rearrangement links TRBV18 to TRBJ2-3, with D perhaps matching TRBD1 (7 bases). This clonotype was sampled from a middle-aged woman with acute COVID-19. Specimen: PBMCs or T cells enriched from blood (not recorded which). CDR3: CASSPAGQPSITDTQYF. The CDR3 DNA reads TGTGCCAGCTCACCTGCGGGACAGCCTTCAATCACAGATACGCAGTATTTT.